The source of this TCR beta chain is a study of T-cell memory formation after mild COVID-19. For the study at large: Clustering of TCRs was largely donor specific.

CDR3 length: 11 amino acids. Germline V lookup: CDR1 SEHNR, CDR2 FQNEAQ (reference sequence). V was shortened by 1 base and J by 14 bases, with 11 bases between the two germline ends. TCRdb recomputed calls from the 5' RACE reads with MiXCR, one row per CDR3 protein. Of around 110,000 distinct CDR3 sequences listed, around 12% are singletons. The source is an adult woman who had mild COVID-19 (a few samples of this study predate the infection). Cell type and time point are not known. Sequenced material: PBMCs or a T cell subset sorted from them (not recorded which). V is TRBV7-9 and J is TRBJ1-2, with unresolved D. DNA of the CDR3: TGTGCCAGCAGCTTAGAAGGGTTGAAAACCTTC. Its protein product is CASSLEGLKTF.